Listed below are T cell receptor beta chains from one sample, sequenced in a study of blood T cells in healthy people across ages. One entry per CDR3 protein results from TCRdb running MiXCR on the 5' RACE reads. The table has 700,000 to 1,000,000 distinct CDR3 sequences, more than 40% seen once. The material sequenced was blood. These receptors came from a man aged 60 to 69 in good health. Both conserved end residues are part of each CDR3.

J: TRBJ2-3
length: 18
V: TRBV7-9
CDR3: CASSPGLAGGYSTDTQYF

J: TRBJ2-5
length: 11
V: TRBV6-5
CDR3: CASSYLRTQYF

J: TRBJ2-7
length: 15
V: TRBV4-3
CDR3: CASSPEGGARYEQYF

J: TRBJ1-1
length: 14
V: TRBV15
CDR3: CATSRGQGVSEAFF

J: TRBJ2-5
length: 15
V: TRBV7-9
CDR3: CASSPGLARPETQYF

J: TRBJ2-3
length: 14
V: TRBV6-5
CDR3: CVSSVRLGTDTQYF

J: TRBJ1-4
length: 14
V: TRBV6-5
CDR3: CASKTGRWGEKLFF

J: .
length: 14
V: TRBV3-1
CDR3: CASSQAKGSYEQYF

J: TRBJ1-2
length: 16
V: TRBV20-1
CDR3: CSATSGTGVGNYGYTF

J: TRBJ1-2
length: 15
V: TRBV9
CDR3: CASSGGDGGFYGYTF

J: TRBJ2-1
length: 16
V: TRBV29-1
CDR3: CSVGGPGRGGGNEQFF

J: TRBJ2-3
length: 14
V: TRBV20-1
CDR3: CSAKLAGLTDTQYF

J: TRBJ2-3
length: 15
V: TRBV7-9
CDR3: CASSLVTDFTDTQYF

J: TRBJ1-2
length: 14
V: TRBV5-6
CDR3: CASSPGQSGYGYTF

J: TRBJ2-4
length: 11
V: TRBV29-1
CDR3: CSVGVENIQYF

J: TRBJ2-3
length: 21
V: TRBV11-2
CDR3: CASSSTPGQGATGSVPDTQYF

J: TRBJ2-4
length: 17
V: TRBV11-2
CDR3: CASSLVPGAGSKNIQYF

J: TRBJ2-3
length: 17
V: TRBV3-1
CDR3: CASSQMGTGTVADTQYF

J: TRBJ2-1
length: 15
V: TRBV29-1
CDR3: CSATKRGLDSNEQFF

J: TRBJ2-7
length: 15
V: TRBV10-3
CDR3: CAISESQQGVGQQYF

J: TRBJ2-7
length: 12
V: TRBV3-1
CDR3: CASSQGRGQQYF

J: TRBJ2-1
length: 14
V: TRBV6-4
CDR3: CASSITSGDNEQFF

J: TRBJ2-1
length: 13
V: TRBV11-1
CDR3: CASSSPPGNEQFF

J: TRBJ2-1
length: 12
V: TRBV3-1
CDR3: CASSPDRGLRFF

J: TRBJ2-1
length: 16
V: TRBV10-3
CDR3: CAISEPGDSLVDEQFF

J: TRBJ2-2
length: 14
V: TRBV7-9
CDR3: CASSVDQNTGELFF

J: TRBJ2-5
length: 13
V: TRBV10-3
CDR3: CAIKRTNQETQYF

J: TRBJ1-2
length: 12
V: TRBV29-1
CDR3: CSVTFSNYGYTF

J: TRBJ2-3
length: 14
V: TRBV10-3
CDR3: CAISDSLAGDTQYF

J: TRBJ1-2
length: 14
V: TRBV7-2
CDR3: CASSTRDRDNGYTF

J: TRBJ2-1
length: 19
V: TRBV20-1
CDR3: CSARVLAGGPVSSYNEQFF

J: TRBJ2-5
length: 15
V: TRBV5-4
CDR3: CASSILAGAQETQYF

J: .
length: 13
V: TRBV7-2
CDR3: CASSFTEFGEQYF

J: TRBJ2-5
length: 14
V: TRBV7-8
CDR3: CASSRDRLQETQYF

J: TRBJ2-7
length: 16
V: TRBV7-9
CDR3: CASSMVDRPSSYEQYF

J: TRBJ1-2
length: 14
V: TRBV5-1
CDR3: CASSLTTGGGGYTF

J: TRBJ2-1
length: 16
V: TRBV5-1
CDR3: CASSLTGAGSYNEQFF

J: TRBJ1-6
length: 15
V: TRBV7-8
CDR3: CASSLNERYNSPLHF

J: TRBJ2-3
length: 16
V: TRBV11-2
CDR3: CVSSNPPGLNTDTQYF

J: TRBJ2-1
length: 14
V: TRBV7-9
CDR3: CASTAGGWGNEQFF

J: TRBJ2-7
length: 17
V: TRBV13
CDR3: CASSLASLLKDSREQYF

J: TRBJ2-1
length: 14
V: TRBV28
CDR3: CASSPPPLGYEQFF

J: TRBJ2-3
length: 13
V: TRBV20-1
CDR3: CSAKNPTRDTQYF

J: TRBJ2-5
length: 16
V: TRBV12-3/TRBV12-4
CDR3: CASSAHGLAGWETQYF

J: TRBJ2-5
length: 14
V: TRBV12-3/TRBV12-4
CDR3: CASRLGGGQETQYF

J: TRBJ1-5
length: 14
V: TRBV7-2
CDR3: CASAPGHNNQPQHF

J: TRBJ1-2
length: 14
V: TRBV7-9
CDR3: CASTHDRGLVGYTF